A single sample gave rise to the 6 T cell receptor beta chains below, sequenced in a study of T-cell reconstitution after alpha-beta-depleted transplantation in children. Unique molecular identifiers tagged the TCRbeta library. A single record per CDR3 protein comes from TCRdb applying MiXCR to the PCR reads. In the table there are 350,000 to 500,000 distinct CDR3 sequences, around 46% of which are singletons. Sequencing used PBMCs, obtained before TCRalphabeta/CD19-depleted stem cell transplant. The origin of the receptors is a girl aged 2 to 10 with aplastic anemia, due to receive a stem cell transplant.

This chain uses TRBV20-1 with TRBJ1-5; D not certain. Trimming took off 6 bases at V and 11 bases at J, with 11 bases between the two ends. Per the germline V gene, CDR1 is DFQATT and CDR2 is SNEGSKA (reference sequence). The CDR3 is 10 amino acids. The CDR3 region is CSAAGMAQHF. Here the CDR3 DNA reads TGCAGTGCCGCCGGAATGGCCCAGCATTTT.

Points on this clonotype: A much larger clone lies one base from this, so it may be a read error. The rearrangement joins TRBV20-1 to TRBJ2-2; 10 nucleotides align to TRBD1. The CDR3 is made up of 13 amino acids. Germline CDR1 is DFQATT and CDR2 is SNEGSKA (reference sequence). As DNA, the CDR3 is TGCATTGCTAGGACAGCCCGGACAGGGGGGCTGTTTTTT. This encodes CIARTARTGGLFF.

The CDR3 sequence: CATSRDGTGVTDTQYF. The CDR3 DNA sequence: TGTGCCACCAGCAGAGATGGGACAGGGGTCACAGATACGCAGTATTTT. The V call is TRBV15, the J call TRBJ2-3; 10 nucleotides match TRBD1. The CDR3 extends over 16 amino acids. J was trimmed by 2 bases and V by 0 bases; bases with no gene match: 2. Germline V gene data show CDR1 as LNHNV and CDR2 as YYDKDF (reference sequence).

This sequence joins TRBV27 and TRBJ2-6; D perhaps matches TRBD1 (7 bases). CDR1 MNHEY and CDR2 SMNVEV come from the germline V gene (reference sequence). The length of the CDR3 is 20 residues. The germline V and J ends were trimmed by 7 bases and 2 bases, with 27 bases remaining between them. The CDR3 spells CASTETHRGRGTPGANVLTF. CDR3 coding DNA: TGTGCCAGCACGGAAACCCACAGGGGCAGGGGGACTCCTGGGGCCAACGTCCTGACTTTC.

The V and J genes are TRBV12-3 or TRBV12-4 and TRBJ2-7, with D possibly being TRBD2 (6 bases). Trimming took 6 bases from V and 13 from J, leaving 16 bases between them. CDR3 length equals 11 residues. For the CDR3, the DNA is TGTGCCAGCAGGGGACGGGGGAGCCCCTACTTC. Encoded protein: CASRGRGSPYF.

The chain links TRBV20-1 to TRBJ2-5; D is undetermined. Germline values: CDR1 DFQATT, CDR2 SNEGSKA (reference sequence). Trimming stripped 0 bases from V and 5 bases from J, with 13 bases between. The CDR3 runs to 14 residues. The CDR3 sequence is CSARDMWNLETQYF. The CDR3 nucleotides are TGCAGTGCTAGAGATATGTGGAACCTCGAGACCCAGTACTTC.